Listed below are T cell receptor beta chains from one sample, sequenced in a study of OX40 agonist ivuxolimab in advanced cancers. Sequencing used immunoSEQ multiplex PCR; TCRdb keeps in-frame clones, though not all of them. The profile shows fewer than 80,000 clones, 80% to 90% of them singletons. Sequenced here: CD4+ or CD8+ T cells sorted from blood, sampled in a trial of the OX40 agonist ivuxolimab. The receptors were gathered from an adult with an advanced solid tumor such as melanoma, head and neck, liver or kidney cancer. Both conserved end residues are part of each CDR3. D genes are given only for firm matches. Clone size is shown for a subset of rows, as once, few, many or a class of expanded clone.

d_call j_call v_call clone_size cdr3_aa cdr3_nt
TRBD2 TRBJ2-3 TRBV30 - CAWMRGGRTDTQYF TGTGCCTGGATGAGGGGAGGGCGCACAGATACGCAGTATTTT
- TRBJ2-2 TRBV5-6 - CASSFRTSNTGELFF TGTGCCAGCAGCTTTAGGACTTCGAACACCGGGGAGCTGTTTTTT
- TRBJ2-7 TRBV11-2 once CASSRQRGYEQYF TGTGCCAGCAGCCGACAACGGGGGTACGAGCAGTACTTC
- TRBJ1-1 TRBV7-9 - CASSVGRTNTEAFF TGTGCCAGCAGCGTGGGGCGGACCAACACTGAAGCTTTCTTT
- TRBJ2-7 TRBV5-4 - CASSGGAVDYREQYF TGTGCCAGCAGCGGGGGAGCCGTCGACTATCGCGAGCAGTACTTC
- TRBJ1-1 TRBV29-1 - CSSWEGVGTEAFF TGCAGCTCCTGGGAGGGGGTCGGGACTGAAGCTTTCTTT
TRBD2 TRBJ2-7 TRBV7-9 once CASSLKASGRAGEQYF TGTGCCAGCAGCTTAAAGGCTAGCGGGAGGGCGGGGGAGCAGTACTTC
TRBD2 TRBJ2-5 TRBV30 once CAWSSGGPQETQYF TGTGCCTGGAGCTCGGGGGGGCCCCAAGAGACCCAGTACTTC
TRBD2 TRBJ2-1 TRBV5-1 - CASSLKRGTYNEQFF TGCGCCAGCAGCTTGAAGCGGGGGACCTACAATGAGCAGTTCTTC
TRBD1 TRBJ2-7 TRBV28 few CASSLQGEPNEQYF TGTGCCAGCAGTTTACAGGGGGAGCCTAACGAGCAGTACTTC
- TRBJ1-4 TRBV19 - CASSIGQSNEKLFF TGTGCCAGTAGTATCGGACAGAGTAATGAAAAACTGTTTTTT
- TRBJ2-2 TRBV4-1 - CASSLQPSRPGTGELFF TGCGCCAGCAGCCTCCAACCTTCCCGCCCGGGGACCGGGGAGCTGTTTTTT
- TRBJ1-4 TRBV6-5 - CASRTVRNEKLFF TGTGCCAGCAGGACCGTCCGAAATGAAAAACTGTTTTTT
- TRBJ1-3 TRBV19 - CASKVDSLSGNTIYF TGTGCCAGTAAGGTCGACAGCCTCTCTGGAAACACCATATATTTT
TRBD2 TRBJ2-3 TRBV6-5 - CASSYLPGGGTDTQYF TGTGCCAGCAGTTACTTGCCGGGAGGGGGCACAGATACGCAGTATTTT
TRBD2 TRBJ2-3 TRBV4-3 - CASSSLLAGGTDTQYF TGCGCCAGCAGCTCATTACTAGCGGGGGGCACAGATACGCAGTATTTT
- TRBJ2-2 TRBV10-2 - CASRPGGRNTGELFF TGCGCCAGCAGGCCGGGGGGCCGGAATACCGGGGAGCTGTTTTTT
TRBD2 TRBJ2-1 TRBV5-4 - CASSLGGLAGGLDEQFF TGTGCCAGCAGCCTGGGAGGACTAGCGGGGGGGCTAGACGAGCAGTTCTTC
- TRBJ1-5 TRBV5-5 - CASSLWAGGENNQPQHF TGTGCCAGCAGCTTGTGGGCAGGCGGAGAAAACAATCAGCCCCAGCATTTT
- TRBJ2-1 TRBV20-1 - CSARPPWEQFF TGCAGTGCCCGGCCCCCCTGGGAGCAGTTCTTC
- TRBJ2-7 TRBV4-1 - CASSPRQPNPTYEQYF TGCGCCAGCAGCCCCCGACAGCCGAACCCTACCTACGAGCAGTACTTC
TRBD2 TRBJ2-1 TRBV11-2 - CASSLGGWTSGSSYNEQFF TGTGCCAGCAGCTTAGGAGGGTGGACTAGCGGGAGCTCCTACAATGAGCAGTTCTTC
- TRBJ1-1 TRBV10-3 - CAISETGNTEAFF TGTGCCATCAGTGAGACGGGCAACACTGAAGCTTTCTTT
TRBD1 TRBJ1-2 TRBV28 - CASKVGTVYGYTF TGTGCCAGCAAAGTCGGGACAGTCTATGGCTACACCTTC
- TRBJ1-1 TRBV2 - CASSAQNTEAFF TGTGCCAGCAGTGCTCAGAACACTGAAGCTTTCTTT
- TRBJ1-1 TRBV5-6 - CASSLEPAGTEAFF TGTGCCAGCAGCTTGGAACCTGCGGGCACTGAAGCTTTCTTT
TRBD1 TRBJ2-7 TRBV5-4 - CASQPGQGTYEQYF TGTGCCAGCCAGCCGGGACAGGGGACCTACGAGCAGTACTTC
- TRBJ1-3 TRBV6-5 - CASRSVGGNTIYF TGTGCCAGCAGGTCCGTGGGCGGAAACACCATATATTTT
- TRBJ1-5 TRBV30 - CAWSRSYNQPQHF TGTGCCTGGAGTCGGTCCTACAATCAGCCCCAGCATTTT
- TRBJ1-5 TRBV28 few CASRIPEGLNSNQPQHF TGTGCCAGCAGAATCCCAGAGGGGCTCAATAGCAATCAGCCCCAGCATTTT
TRBD1 TRBJ1-1 TRBV11-1 - CASSPSRQGVTEAFF TGTGCCAGCAGCCCCTCCCGACAGGGCGTCACTGAAGCTTTCTTT
- TRBJ1-2 TRBV29-1 - CSVVRDNYGYTF TGCAGCGTCGTCAGGGATAACTATGGCTACACCTTC
TRBD2 TRBJ2-5 TRBV2 - CASNAGLAGAGETQYF TGTGCCAGCAACGCGGGACTAGCGGGAGCAGGGGAGACCCAGTACTTC
- TRBJ1-2 TRBV20-1 - CSARETYGYTF TGCAGTGCTAGGGAGACCTATGGCTACACCTTC
- TRBJ2-3 TRBV29-1 few CSVEPASSPDTQYF TGCAGCGTTGAACCTGCTAGTTCACCAGATACGCAGTATTTT
TRBD1 TRBJ2-7 TRBV2 - CASSDFGQGHF TGTGCCAGCAGTGATTTTGGACAGGGGCACTTC